The rows below give T cell receptor beta chains drawn from one sample of a study of shared clonotypes between healthy human individuals. TCRdb's table, derived via immunoSEQ multiplex PCR, lists solely in-frame clones and lacks some. Of 2 million to 2.5 million clones listed, about 92% are singletons. Sequenced: naive CD8+ T cells from PBMCs. The origin of the receptors is a man younger than 30 in good health. Some clones in this sample may be carry-over from other donors' samples. Both conserved end residues are part of each CDR3. A D gene is named only where the DNA matches it firmly. Only some rows state a clone size, as once, few, many or a class for expanded clones.

j_call	v_call	clone_size	d_call	cdr3_aa	cdr3_nt
TRBJ2-5	TRBV4-1	NA	NA	CASSHPAGGGQETQYF	TGCGCCAGCAGCCACCCCGCAGGGGGGGGCCAAGAGACCCAGTACTTC
TRBJ1-2	TRBV4-1	NA	NA	CASSQEVGRGQALGYTF	TGCGCCAGCAGCCAAGAGGTGGGCAGGGGTCAGGCTCTCGGCTACACCTTC
TRBJ1-1	TRBV28	NA	NA	CASSLPRGGRVEAFF	TGTGCCAGCAGCCTACCTCGGGGAGGGAGGGTCGAAGCTTTCTTT
TRBJ2-7	TRBV23-1	NA	NA	CASSRAGEDEQYF	TGCGCCAGCAGTCGGGCAGGGGAGGACGAGCAGTACTTC
TRBJ2-1	TRBV5-1	NA	TRBD2	CASSAGLAGFNEQFF	TGCGCCAGCAGCGCGGGACTAGCGGGGTTCAATGAGCAGTTCTTC
TRBJ2-5	TRBV4-1	NA	NA	CASSGGAKQETQYF	TGCGCCAGCAGTGGAGGGGCTAAACAAGAGACCCAGTACTTC
TRBJ2-1	TRBV7-3	NA	TRBD2	CASSYLGAGGSDEQFF	TGTGCCAGCAGCTACCTAGGAGCGGGAGGGTCCGATGAGCAGTTCTTC
TRBJ2-2	TRBV9	NA	NA	CASSVAPTRGAPLPNTGELFF	TGTGCCAGCAGCGTAGCCCCGACTAGGGGAGCCCCCCTCCCGAACACCGGGGAGCTGTTTTTT
TRBJ2-1	TRBV11-2	NA	NA	CASSLVLAHNEQFF	TGTGCCAGCAGCTTAGTTCTAGCACACAATGAGCAGTTCTTC
TRBJ2-4	TRBV5-6	NA	NA	CASSPGRSVQYF	TGTGCCAGCAGCCCTGGACGGTCCGTTCAGTACTTC
TRBJ2-5	TRBV7-9	NA	NA	CASSSGGRGETQYF	TGTGCCAGCAGCTCCGGAGGCAGGGGAGAGACCCAGTACTTC
TRBJ2-3	TRBV7-9	NA	NA	CASERNEEFTHTQYF	TGTGCCAGCGAACGCAACGAAGAATTTACCCATACGCAGTATTTT
TRBJ2-7	TRBV11-2	NA	NA	CASSLGTASLEQYF	TGTGCCAGCAGCTTGGGGACGGCAAGTCTCGAGCAGTACTTC
TRBJ2-3	TRBV27	NA	TRBD2	CASKLGGRAVDTQYF	TGTGCCAGCAAACTGGGCGGGAGGGCCGTAGATACGCAGTATTTT
TRBJ2-1	TRBV27	NA	NA	CASSPTGRGWGDLFF	TGTGCCAGCAGTCCGACCGGCCGGGGATGGGGGGATCTGTTCTTC
TRBJ2-7	TRBV28	NA	NA	CASSSYIGEQYF	TGTGCCAGCAGCTCATACATCGGGGAGCAGTACTTC
TRBJ2-1	TRBV28	NA	NA	CASSIDWGYNEQFF	TGTGCCAGCAGCATCGACTGGGGTTACAATGAGCAGTTCTTC
TRBJ1-1	TRBV28	NA	NA	CASSLGRLAEAFF	TGTGCCAGCAGTTTAGGACGTTTGGCTGAAGCTTTCTTT
TRBJ2-3	TRBV10-1	NA	TRBD2	CASSGLAIASTDTQYF	TGCGCCAGCAGCGGACTAGCAATTGCTAGCACAGATACGCAGTATTTT
TRBJ2-7	TRBV19	NA	TRBD2	CASRNSGLAGAGGYEQYF	TGTGCCAGTAGGAACTCGGGACTAGCGGGAGCAGGCGGCTACGAGCAGTACTTC
TRBJ2-1	TRBV27	NA	TRBD2	CASRASGRFYNEQFF	TGTGCCAGCAGGGCGAGCGGGAGATTTTACAATGAGCAGTTCTTC
TRBJ2-5	TRBV5-8	NA	NA	CASSEGRLQETQYF	TGTGCCAGCTCCGAGGGACGGCTTCAAGAGACCCAGTACTTC
TRBJ1-1	TRBV25-1	NA	TRBD1	CASSVRGDTEAFF	TGTGCCAGCAGTGTCAGGGGGGACACTGAAGCTTTCTTT
TRBJ2-7	TRBV11-2	NA	TRBD2	CASASGYYEQYF	TGTGCCAGCGCTAGCGGTTACTACGAGCAGTACTTC
TRBJ2-5	TRBV5-4	NA	TRBD2	CASSPYLAGPYQETQYF	TGTGCCAGCAGCCCTTATCTAGCGGGCCCGTACCAAGAGACCCAGTACTTC
TRBJ1-2	TRBV4-3	NA	NA	CASSRLGQQYGYTF	TGCGCCAGCAGCCGCCTAGGACAGCAATATGGCTACACCTTC
TRBJ2-7	TRBV7-3	NA	TRBD1	CASSLMGQGGHEQYF	TGTGCCAGCAGCTTAATGGGACAGGGGGGCCACGAGCAGTACTTC
TRBJ2-7	TRBV7-9	NA	TRBD2	CASSLGTSGRVYEQYF	TGTGCCAGCAGCCTAGGGACTAGCGGGAGGGTCTACGAGCAGTACTTC
TRBJ2-5	TRBV15	NA	NA	CATSRELVPETQYF	TGTGCCACCAGCAGGGAACTAGTCCCAGAGACCCAGTACTTC
TRBJ2-3	TRBV27	NA	NA	CASRLVDTQYF	TGTGCCAGCAGACTAGTCGATACGCAGTATTTT
TRBJ2-3	TRBV13	NA	NA	CASSSRVDTQYF	TGTGCCAGCAGCTCCCGCGTAGATACGCAGTATTTT
TRBJ2-1	TRBV27	NA	TRBD2	CASSHGTSGSRNEQFF	TGTGCCAGCAGTCACGGGACTAGCGGGAGTCGGAATGAGCAGTTCTTC
TRBJ1-1	TRBV11-2	few	NA	CASSLGTEAFF	TGTGCCAGCAGCTTAGGGACTGAAGCTTTCTTT
TRBJ2-7	TRBV10-3	NA	NA	CAISEPVGQERATYEQYF	TGTGCCATCAGTGAACCGGTGGGGCAGGAGCGAGCCACCTACGAGCAGTACTTC
TRBJ2-3	TRBV6-5	once	TRBD1	CASSYGQGTTDTQYF	TGTGCCAGCAGTTATGGACAGGGAACTACAGATACGCAGTATTTT
TRBJ2-2	TRBV10-1	NA	TRBD1	CASSDGTGNTGELFF	TGCGCCAGCAGTGATGGGACAGGAAACACCGGGGAGCTGTTTTTT
TRBJ1-3	TRBV4-1	NA	TRBD1	CASSPAPTGTGNTIYF	TGCGCCAGCAGCCCCGCACCGACAGGGACTGGAAACACCATATATTTT
TRBJ2-1	TRBV28	NA	TRBD1	CASSTGAPYNEQFF	TGTGCCAGCAGTACAGGGGCTCCCTACAATGAGCAGTTCTTC
TRBJ2-2	TRBV4-1	NA	NA	CASSQDGGANTGELFF	TGCGCCAGCAGCCAAGATGGGGGAGCGAACACCGGGGAGCTGTTTTTT
TRBJ2-1	TRBV21-1	NA	NA	CASSEGSDEQFF	TGTGCCAGCAGCGAAGGATCGGATGAGCAGTTCTTC
TRBJ2-1	TRBV19	NA	TRBD2	CASTTSGSRNEQFF	TGTGCCAGTACGACTAGCGGGAGCCGGAATGAGCAGTTCTTC
TRBJ2-5	TRBV10-3	NA	TRBD2	CAISELASGVGETQYF	TGTGCCATCAGTGAGTTGGCTAGCGGAGTTGGAGAGACCCAGTACTTC
TRBJ2-7	TRBV7-2	NA	NA	CASSLRRALETYEQYF	TGTGCCAGCAGCTTACGGAGGGCTTTGGAGACCTACGAGCAGTACTTC
TRBJ2-1	TRBV4-1	NA	NA	CASSQVELVGSWQFF	TGCGCCAGCAGCCAAGTCGAGCTAGTGGGTTCTTGGCAGTTCTTC
TRBJ2-7	TRBV7-9	NA	TRBD2	CASSLVLAGSYEQYF	TGTGCCAGCAGCTTAGTACTAGCGGGGTCCTACGAGCAGTACTTC